This passage covers 27 T cell receptor beta chains from one sample sequenced in a study of shared clonotypes between healthy human individuals. Sequenced by immunoSEQ multiplex PCR; TCRdb stores in-frame clones only, minus some. The sample contains about 1.1 million clones, roughly 80% of which appear only once. Material for sequencing was memory CD4+ T cells from PBMCs. Subset defined: CD45RA-negative fraction. The source is a young man in good health. Some clones in this sample may be carry-over from other donors' samples.

The CDR3 region has the DNA TGTGCCAGCAGCGTTACGGGACAGGGGGAAGGCTACACCTTC. Its translation: CASSVTGQGEGYTF. The V and J genes are TRBV9 and TRBJ1-2, with TRBD1 matching over 11 bases. Per the germline V gene, CDR1 is SGDLS and CDR2 is YYNGEE. The V segment lost 2 bases and the J segment 8 bases; nucleotides outside the gene matches: 5. This CDR3 region has 14 residues.

The chain combines TRBV9 with TRBJ1-1; D is undetermined. V was shortened by 2 bases and J by 1 base, with 9 bases between the two germline ends. The CDR3 is 14 amino acids. Germline-derived CDR1 and CDR2 are SGDLS and YYNGEE. CDR3 sequence (DNA): TGTGCCAGCAGCGTGGGCAGGTCGAACACTGAAGCTTTCTTT. Amino acids: CASSVGRSNTEAFF. The complete variable domain, with remaining parts taken from reference TRBV9 and TRBJ1-1, reads DSGVTQTPKHLITATGQRVTLRCSPRSGDLSVYWYQQSLDQGLQFLIQYYNGEERAKGNILERFSAQQFPDLHSELNLSSLELGDSALYFCASSVGRSNTEAFFGQGTRLTVV.

This clone was observed a single time. The J gene is TRBJ2-5, the V gene TRBV2; D gene uncertain. The J call is in doubt because the DNA end fits TRBJ2-7 better. Looked up from germline, CDR1 is SNHLY and CDR2 is FYNNEI. The CDR3 covers 12 residues. CDR3 sequence: CASRESSDEQYF. CDR3 DNA: TGTGCCAGCAGGGAGTCCAGCGACGAGCAGTACTTC.

The rearrangement uses TRBV7-9 and TRBJ1-2; weak D call: TRBD1 (6 bases). This CDR3 comprises 15 residues. Germline lookup yields CDR1 SEHNR and CDR2 FQNEAQ (reference sequence). Trimming removed 1 base at V and 4 bases at J, with 13 bases between. The DNA of the CDR3 is TGTGCCAGCAGCTTAGAGGACAGACCATTCTATGGCTACACCTTC. It encodes CASSLEDRPFYGYTF.

This clone was detected only a few times. The chain uses TRBV5-1 and TRBJ2-7; 8 bases align to TRBD2. From germline, CDR1 is SGHRS and CDR2 YFSETQ. The CDR3 runs 15 residues. Losses at the gene ends were 5 bases for V and 3 bases for J; bases not matched to a gene: 10. CDR3 DNA sequence: TGCGCCAGCAGTTGGGCTAGCGGGTCCCACTACGAGCAGTACTTC. Translated, it gives CASSWASGSHYEQYF.

This clone was detected ten times or more. This chain links TRBV5-8 with TRBJ1-5; D is ambiguous. V was shortened by 3 bases and J by 0 bases, with 10 bases between the two germline ends. This CDR3 spans 15 amino acids. Germline-derived CDR1 and CDR2 are SGHTS and YDEGEE. In nucleotides, the CDR3 is TGTGCCAGCAGCTCAGGACGGTATAGCAATCAGCCCCAGCATTTT. This codes for CASSSGRYSNQPQHF.

This clone was seen more than once but under ten times. The genes are TRBV5-4 and TRBJ2-5; TRBD1 agrees at 8 bases. CDR3 size: 16 residues. The V segment lost 0 bases and the J segment 3 bases; nucleotides outside the gene matches: 7. The V gene's germline CDR1 is SGHNT and CDR2 YYREEE (reference sequence). For the CDR3, the DNA is TGTGCCAGCAGCTTGGACCAGGGACAGGTAAAAGAGACCCAGTACTTC. This codes for CASSLDQGQVKETQYF.

The CDR3 loop reads CASSPQGTANTGELFF. DNA for the CDR3: TGTGCCAGCAGCCCCCAGGGGACAGCGAACACCGGGGAGCTGTTTTTT. The J gene is TRBJ2-2, the V gene TRBV7-3; 7 bases are shared with TRBD1. Looked up from germline, CDR1 is SGHTA and CDR2 is FQGTGA. Trimming took 5 bases from V and 0 from J; bases not matched to a gene: 6. The CDR3 runs to 16 residues. Drawing the rest from reference TRBV7-3 and TRBJ2-2, the complete variable domain is GAGVSQTPSNKVTEKGKYVELRCDPISGHTALYWYRQSLGQGPEFLIYFQGTGAADDSGLPNDRFFAVRPEGSVSTLKIQRTERGDSAVYLCASSPQGTANTGELFFGEGSRLTVL.

V and J are TRBV2 and TRBJ2-1, with 7 bases matching TRBD2. The CDR3 sequence is 16 residues long. Germline-derived CDR1 and CDR2 are SNHLY and FYNNEI. Unmatched junction bases numbered 6, after V lost 4 bases and J lost 0 bases. CDR3 coding DNA: TGTGCCAGCAGTGGGGGGTGGACTAGCTCCTACAATGAGCAGTTCTTC. Translation: CASSGGWTSSYNEQFF.

Points on this clone: A junction boundary mismatches the germline segment, possibly from a read error. The CDR3 spells CAWRLAGGGYGQYF. The CDR3 DNA follows: TGTGCCTGGCGTCTAGCGGGAGGTGGGTACGGGCAGTACTTC. V is TRBV30 and J is TRBJ2-7; TRBD2 matches 11 bases. This CDR3 comprises 14 residues. Germline V gene data show CDR1 as GTSNPN and CDR2 as SVGIG (reference sequence).

This sequence joins TRBV15 and TRBJ2-3; tentatively, D is TRBD2 (5 bases). Germline values: CDR1 LNHNV, CDR2 YYDKDF (reference sequence). Trimming took 1 base from V and 0 from J, leaving 14 bases between them. CDR3 length: 17 amino acids. CDR3 DNA sequence: TGTGCCACCAGCAGAGGTCTGGGAGCGGCTAGCACAGATACGCAGTATTTT. Translation gives CATSRGLGAASTDTQYF.

The chain uses TRBV5-1 and TRBJ2-2; D is uncertain. CDR3 size: 12 residues. With 4 bases removed from V and 8 bases from J, the gap between germline ends came to 9 bases. Germline values: CDR1 SGHRS, CDR2 YFSETQ. DNA of the CDR3: TGCGCCAGCAGCCTCAATGTGGGGGAGCTGTTTTTT. This translates into CASSLNVGELFF.

This clone came up a few times. In DNA form, the CDR3 reads TGTGCCAGCAGCTTAAGTATGAGTGAGCAGTTCTTC. This codes for CASSLSMSEQFF. The chain recombines TRBV7-9 with TRBJ2-1; D unclear. V dropped 2 bases and J dropped 9 bases, with 8 bases sitting between them. Germline V lookup: CDR1 SEHNR, CDR2 FQNEAQ (reference sequence). The CDR3 sequence is 12 residues long.

This clone was observed a handful of times. This chain links TRBV30 with TRBJ1-5; unclear D gene. V was pared by 0 bases and J by 6 bases, with 9 bases between. Germline CDR1 is GTSNPN and CDR2 is SVGIG (reference sequence). This CDR3 is built from 13 residues. The CDR3 nucleotides read TGTGCCTGGAGTGTAGGCCTCAGTCAGCCCCAGCATTTT. It is translated as CAWSVGLSQPQHF.

The chain carries TRBV7-8 and TRBJ1-4; 7 bases agree with TRBD1. From germline, CDR1 is SGHVS and CDR2 FQNEAQ. Trimming at V came to 7 bases and at J to 4 bases, leaving 9 bases not matched to a gene. CDR3 length: 15 amino acids. CDR3 coding DNA: TGTGCCAGCACCAGGGGGGCAGGAGTTAATGAAAAACTGTTTTTT. Encoded protein: CASTRGAGVNEKLFF.

The chain couples TRBV18 to TRBJ1-1; TRBD1 is a possible D gene (5 bases). V was clipped by 4 bases and J by 3 bases, with 12 bases between them. This CDR3 region has 14 residues. In germline, CDR1 is KGHSH, CDR2 LQKENI. As DNA, the CDR3 is TGTGCCAGCTCACGGGAAGGGACCGACACTGAAGCTTTCTTT. Amino acid sequence: CASSREGTDTEAFF.

The V call is TRBV7-2, the J call TRBJ2-7; TRBD1 agrees at 11 bases. The CDR3 contains 16 residues. Unmatched junction bases numbered 7, after V lost 4 bases and J lost 2 bases. Germline V gene sequence: CDR1 SGHTA, CDR2 FQGNSA. The CDR3 region is CASSYSGTGGTYEQYF. CDR3 DNA sequence: TGTGCCAGCAGCTACTCCGGGACAGGGGGAACCTACGAGCAGTACTTC.

This rearrangement joins TRBV6-5 to TRBJ1-6; D remains ambiguous. The CDR3 totals 13 residues. Germline lookup yields CDR1 MNHEY and CDR2 SVGAGI. The V gene lost 5 bases and the J gene lost 7 bases, with 9 bases spanning the gap. In DNA, the CDR3 is TGTGCCAGCAGTAGGATCCGCAATTCACCCCTCCACTTT. It is translated as CASSRIRNSPLHF.

The chain recombines TRBV2 with TRBJ2-6; D is uncertain. The germline V gene has CDR1 SNHLY and CDR2 FYNNEI. V dropped 9 bases and J dropped 5 bases, with 8 bases sitting between them. The CDR3 totals 12 residues. As DNA, the CDR3 is TGTGCCAGTACTGACAGGGCCAACGTCCTGACTTTC. Encoded protein: CASTDRANVLTF.

V gene TRBV6-5 combines with J gene TRBJ1-1; D is unresolved. The CDR3 has 13 amino acids. CDR1 MNHEY and CDR2 SVGAGI come from the germline V gene. V gave up 6 bases and J gave up 4 bases, with 12 bases separating them. This chain's CDR3 is CASSYRRGTEAFF. In DNA form, the CDR3 reads TGTGCCAGCAGCTACCGGCGGGGCACTGAAGCTTTCTTT.

CDR3 coding DNA: TGTGCCAGTAGTGTACTAGCGGGAGGGCCTCCTGAGCAGTTCTTC. It translates to CASSVLAGGPPEQFF. The chain joins TRBV19 to TRBJ2-1; 13 bases align to TRBD2. Germline V gene data show CDR1 as LNHDA and CDR2 as SQIVND (reference sequence). The CDR3 runs 15 residues. Germline trimming cut 5 bases from V and 9 bases from J; bases unmatched to any gene: 7.

This sequence joins TRBV4-2 and TRBJ2-1, with 8 bases matching TRBD2. Unmatched junction bases numbered 6, after V lost 4 bases and J lost 1 base. The germline V gene has CDR1 LGHNA and CDR2 YNFKEQ. The CDR3 is made up of 16 amino acids. CDR3: CASSLSGLGSYNEQFF. CDR3 DNA sequence: TGTGCCAGCAGCCTCTCGGGACTAGGTTCCTACAATGAGCAGTTCTTC.

J is TRBJ2-2 and V is TRBV29-1; 10 nucleotides align to TRBD1. The ends lost 6 bases at V and 3 bases at J; junction bases unmatched: 4. The CDR3 runs to 14 residues. Per the germline V gene, CDR1 is SQVTM and CDR2 is ANQGSEA. The CDR3 DNA is TGCAGCGTGGGAGACAGGGGGCACACCGGGGAGCTGTTTTTT. It yields the protein CSVGDRGHTGELFF.

This clone appeared a single time. The chain combines TRBV27 with TRBJ1-4; weak D call: TRBD1 (5 bases). Trimming removed 7 bases at V and 3 bases at J, with 15 bases between. Germline values: CDR1 MNHEY, CDR2 SMNVEV (reference sequence). This CDR3 is 15 amino acids long. In DNA form, the CDR3 reads TGTGCCAGCAACTCCCTGAACAGGCCTAATGAAAAACTGTTTTTT. Residues: CASNSLNRPNEKLFF.

Of note for this clone: The sample holds other DNA sequences that translate to the same CDR3. The chain recombines TRBV6-5 with TRBJ2-6, with a tentative D call TRBD2 (5 bases). Trimming left V 6 bases short and J 1 base short, with 7 bases between. The germline V gene has CDR1 MNHEY and CDR2 SVGAGI. CDR3 length equals 14 residues. The chain's CDR3 is CASRRGSGANVLTF. In DNA, the CDR3 is TGTGCCAGCAGACGGGGATCTGGGGCCAACGTCCTGACTTTC.

This clone was detected a few times. The genes are TRBV28 and TRBJ1-5; 7 nucleotides agree with TRBD1. The CDR3 consists of 17 residues. CDR1 is MDHEN, CDR2 SYDVKM, per germline. V shed 3 bases, J shed 7 bases, and the junction held 15 bases outside the gene matches. The CDR3 protein is CASSFRFRGTVHQPQHF. CDR3 in DNA: TGTGCCAGCAGTTTTAGGTTCAGGGGGACGGTGCACCAGCCCCAGCATTTT. Full variable domain (outside the CDR3, taken from reference TRBV28 and TRBJ1-5): DVKVTQSSRYLVKRTGEKVFLECVQDMDHENMFWYRQDPGLGLRLIYFSYDVKMKEKGDIPEGYSVSREKKERFSLILESASTNQTSMYLCASSFRFRGTVHQPQHFGDGTRLSIL.

The gene calls are TRBV7-3 and TRBJ1-2, with TRBD1 as a possible D gene (5 bases). CDR1 and CDR2 from the germline V gene are SGHTA and FQGTGA. Trimming took 5 bases from V and 4 from J, leaving 17 bases between them. CDR3 length: 15 amino acids. This chain's CDR3 is CASSPGTTRGYGYTF. The DNA of the CDR3 is TGTGCCAGCAGCCCTGGGACGACCCGGGGCTATGGCTACACCTTC.